This is a list of T cell receptor beta chains from one sample in a study of cytomegalovirus exposure and HLA in healthy donors. Measured with immunoSEQ multiplex PCR; TCRdb has only the in-frame clones, and not every one. Here the sample spans 200,000 to 300,000 clones, less than 95% being singletons. Sequencing was performed on PBMCs. The origin of the receptors is a woman aged 25 to 39 in good health and CMV-seronegative. Each CDR3 is given with its conserved first and last residue. A D gene is named only where the DNA matches it firmly. Clone size is stated in some rows and not others, as once, few, many or a class when expanded.

size,J,D,V,DNA,CDR3
.,TRBJ2-7,.,TRBV5-1,TGCGCCAGCCGGGACGCATCAACCTACGAGCAGTACTTC,CASRDASTYEQYF
few,TRBJ2-7,.,TRBV18,TGTGCCAGCTCACCGCTTAGGTCTACCTACGAGCAGTACTTC,CASSPLRSTYEQYF
.,TRBJ1-2,.,TRBV28,TGTGCCAGCAGTTTGGGGGTATCCCTTGGCTACACCTTC,CASSLGVSLGYTF
.,TRBJ2-2,.,TRBV28,TGTGCCAGCAGTCCCACCCTGGGACCCGGGGAGCTGTTTTTT,CASSPTLGPGELFF
.,TRBJ2-7,TRBD2,TRBV29-1,TGCAGCGTTGACCTGACGGGGGGAGCCTACGAGCAGTACTTC,CSVDLTGGAYEQYF
.,TRBJ1-2,.,TRBV4-1,TGCGCCAGCAGCCAAGATACGGGGTACCCTGGCTACACCTTC,CASSQDTGYPGYTF
.,TRBJ1-2,TRBD1,TRBV29-1,TGCAGCGTTGAGGGGCAGGGGGCGGGTGGCTACACCTTC,CSVEGQGAGGYTF
.,TRBJ2-5,.,TRBV9,TGTGCCAGCAGCGTCGCGGAGACCCAGTACTTC,CASSVAETQYF
many,TRBJ2-1,.,TRBV7-3,TGTGCCAGCAGCCATGGGGCGGCGGAGCAGTTCTTC,CASSHGAAEQFF
.,TRBJ2-5,TRBD2,TRBV11-2,TGTGCCAGCAGCGACGGGACTACTCTCCAAGAGACCCAGTACTTC,CASSDGTTLQETQYF
.,TRBJ2-6,.,TRBV6-7,TGTGCCAGCAGTCTATGGGGGCAGTGGACCTCCAACGTCCTGACTTTC,CASSLWGQWTSNVLTF
.,TRBJ2-5,.,TRBV7-8,TGTGCCAGCGGAGAGACCCAGTACTTC,CASGETQYF
.,TRBJ2-7,.,TRBV7-2,TGTGCCAGCAGCTCGATAGGGCCCTCAGACGAGCAGTACTTC,CASSSIGPSDEQYF
.,TRBJ2-1,TRBD2,TRBV9,TGTGCCAGCAGCGTCCGGACTAGCGGGAGTGATGAGCAGTTCTTC,CASSVRTSGSDEQFF
.,TRBJ2-7,.,TRBV6-6,TGTGCCAGCAGTGACAGGACTACACGGTACTTC,CASSDRTTRYF
.,TRBJ2-4,TRBD1,TRBV27,TGTGCCAGCAGTTTTTCCGGGACAGCTAAAAACATTCAGTACTTC,CASSFSGTAKNIQYF
.,TRBJ2-2,TRBD2,TRBV5-1,TGCGCCAGCAGCGCCCGACTAGCAGTGAACACCGGGGAGCTGTTTTTT,CASSARLAVNTGELFF
.,TRBJ2-1,TRBD1,TRBV13,TGTGCCAGCAGCTCGGGACAGGTGGGCAATGAGCAGTTCTTC,CASSSGQVGNEQFF
.,TRBJ2-7,TRBD1,TRBV5-1,TGCGCCAGCAGCTTGGTCCAGGGGGTATACGAGCAGTACTTC,CASSLVQGVYEQYF
.,TRBJ1-4,.,TRBV29-1,TGCAGCGTGGGTCGGACAGATAATTCTGAAAAACTGTTTTTT,CSVGRTDNSEKLFF
.,TRBJ2-1,.,TRBV11-3,TGTGCCAGCAGCTTAGCGGGAGACTTAAATGAGCAGTTCTTC,CASSLAGDLNEQFF
.,TRBJ1-1,.,TRBV11-2,TGTGCCAGCAGCTTAGTCGGAAGGGAGGCTGAAGCTTTCTTT,CASSLVGREAEAFF
.,TRBJ2-7,.,TRBV9,TGTGCCAGCAGCGTAGACTTAGGTCCCTCCTACGAGCAGTACTTC,CASSVDLGPSYEQYF
.,TRBJ2-2,TRBD2,TRBV6-1,TGTGCCAGCAGTGTGGGGGGGGTCGGGGAGCTGTTTTTT,CASSVGGVGELFF
few,TRBJ2-4,.,TRBV5-1,TGCGCCAGCAGCAAGACAGCGCCGGGGAACATTCAGTACTTC,CASSKTAPGNIQYF
.,TRBJ2-2,TRBD2,TRBV27,TGTGCCAGCAGTTTTCGGCGGGAGGGAACCGGGGAGCTGTTTTTT,CASSFRREGTGELFF
.,TRBJ2-7,.,TRBV6-1,TGTGCCACTACTCCGACCTACTACGAGCAGTACTTC,CATTPTYYEQYF
.,TRBJ2-7,TRBD1,TRBV28,TGTGCCAGCAGAGCAGGGGGCAACTACGAGCAGTACTTC,CASRAGGNYEQYF
.,TRBJ1-4,TRBD1,TRBV13,TGTGCCAGCAACATACAGGGGTTCGGTGAAAAACTGTTTTTT,CASNIQGFGEKLFF
.,TRBJ1-1,.,TRBV9,TGTGCCAGCAGCGTAGAGGCGGGGCCTCCGAACACTGAAGCTTTCTTT,CASSVEAGPPNTEAFF
.,TRBJ1-1,.,TRBV5-1,TGCGCCAGCAGCTTGTATGGGGGAATGAACACTGAAGCTTTCTTT,CASSLYGGMNTEAFF
.,TRBJ2-7,.,TRBV7-8,TGTGCCAGCAGCTTAGCGTCCCCGGGCGAGCAGTACTTC,CASSLASPGEQYF
.,TRBJ2-7,TRBD1,TRBV6-5,TGTGCCAGCAGTTGGGGACAGGACTCCTACGAGCAGTACTTC,CASSWGQDSYEQYF
.,TRBJ1-5,.,TRBV30,TGTGCCTGGGCGGCCTCCTATAGCAATCAGCCCCAGCATTTT,CAWAASYSNQPQHF
.,TRBJ1-2,.,TRBV6-5,TGTGCCAGCAGGGAAACCGCTAACTATGGCTACACCTTC,CASRETANYGYTF